This is a list of T cell receptor beta chains from one sample in a study of cytomegalovirus exposure and HLA in healthy donors. Produced via immunoSEQ multiplex PCR; TCRdb's table is partial and in-frame only. This table holds about 96,000 clones, 65% to 85% found once. Sequenced material: PBMCs. Receptors originate from a female donor in good health and CMV-seropositive. Each CDR3 is given with its conserved first and last residue. The order of the fields is D gene, clone size, J gene, V gene, CDR3 DNA, CDR3 protein. A D gene is named only where the DNA matches it firmly. Not every row has a clone size; where given, it reads once, few, many or a size class.

TRBD2 | - | TRBJ2-2 | TRBV18 | TGTGCCAGCTCACCAACTAGCGGGAGGCAAGGGACCGGGGAGCTGTTTTTT | CASSPTSGRQGTGELFF
TRBD1 | - | TRBJ2-5 | TRBV18 | TGTGCCAGCTCACCACCCGGACAGGGGGAGACCCAGTACTTC | CASSPPGQGETQYF
- | - | TRBJ1-3 | TRBV6-1 | TGTGCCAGCAGTGAACAACAGGGAAACACCATATATTTT | CASSEQQGNTIYF
- | few | TRBJ2-7 | TRBV4-3 | TGCGCCAGCAGCCAAGACTACTCCGCCTACGAGCAGTACTTC | CASSQDYSAYEQYF
- | - | TRBJ2-7 | TRBV7-9 | TGTGCCAGCAGCTCTCTAGGGGCCGAGCAGTACTTC | CASSSLGAEQYF
- | - | TRBJ2-7 | TRBV5-1 | TGCGCCAGCAGCCCGAGCTCCTACGAGCAGTACTTC | CASSPSSYEQYF
- | - | TRBJ1-2 | TRBV28 | TGTGCCAGCTCAGGGACAAACGAAAACTATGGCTACACCTTC | CASSGTNENYGYTF
- | - | TRBJ1-2 | TRBV5-1 | TGCGCCAGCAGCTCAAACTATGGCTACACCTTC | CASSSNYGYTF
- | - | TRBJ2-3 | TRBV30 | TGTGCCTGCGGGAGAGGGGGCACAGATACGCAGTATTTT | CACGRGGTDTQYF
- | - | TRBJ2-3 | TRBV6-1 | TGTGCCAGCAGTGAAGCGGGAGCAGATACGCAGTATTTT | CASSEAGADTQYF
TRBD1 | few | TRBJ2-7 | TRBV11-2 | TGTGCCAGCAGCTCCAGGACAGGGATAACCTACGAGCAGTACTTC | CASSSRTGITYEQYF
TRBD2 | - | TRBJ2-1 | TRBV10-3 | TGTGCCATCAGTGACCGGGGGGGGAACAATGAGCAGTTCTTC | CAISDRGGNNEQFF
TRBD1 | - | TRBJ2-2 | TRBV19 | TGTGCCAGTACATGGGACAGGGCGATGGCCGGGGAGCTGTTTTTT | CASTWDRAMAGELFF
TRBD1 | - | TRBJ2-7 | TRBV9 | TGTGCCAGCAGCGTATCGACAGGGGGTGTCTACGAGCAGTACTTC | CASSVSTGGVYEQYF
- | - | TRBJ1-1 | TRBV14 | TGTGCCAGCAGCCAAGGGGTACAGGCCCAGCGCACTGAAGCTTTCTTT | CASSQGVQAQRTEAFF
- | - | TRBJ2-1 | TRBV4-2 | TGTGCCAGCAGCCAAGAGGCGTCGGAGGGGTACAATGAGCAGTTCTTC | CASSQEASEGYNEQFF
TRBD2 | few | TRBJ2-1 | TRBV4-3 | TGCGCCAGCAGCCAAGAAGTCAGCGGGAGCTACAATGAGCAGTTCTTC | CASSQEVSGSYNEQFF
- | - | TRBJ2-1 | TRBV4-3 | TGCGCCAGCAGCCAAGATTGGACAACCATCTCCTACAATGAGCAGTTCTTC | CASSQDWTTISYNEQFF
- | - | TRBJ2-5 | TRBV5-8 | TGTGCCAGCAGCCTACTCCAAGAGACCCAGTACTTC | CASSLLQETQYF
- | - | TRBJ2-2 | TRBV19 | TGTGCCAGTAGTACTGGGAGACTTAACGGGGAGCTGTTTTTT | CASSTGRLNGELFF
TRBD2 | once | TRBJ2-3 | TRBV4-1 | TGCGCCAGCAGCCAACTTGTAGCGGGAGTAAGCACTAGCACAGATACGCAGTATTTT | CASSQLVAGVSTSTDTQYF
- | few | TRBJ2-6 | TRBV4-1 | TGCGCCAGCAGCCAGCAAGGGGCGGCCCTAGGGTCTGGGGCCAACGTCCTGACTTTC | CASSQQGAALGSGANVLTF
- | once | TRBJ2-2 | TRBV4-3 | TGCGCCAGCAGCCATGAATCTAGCTACACCGGGGAGCTGTTTTTT | CASSHESSYTGELFF
- | once | TRBJ1-3 | TRBV7-9 | TGTGCCAGCAGCCCGTATTACTCTGGAAACACCATATATTTT | CASSPYYSGNTIYF
TRBD1 | - | TRBJ1-5 | TRBV2 | TGTGCCAGCAGTCCCGACAGGGGCTTCTCGCCCCAGCATTTT | CASSPDRGFSPQHF
TRBD1 | - | TRBJ2-1 | TRBV6-1 | TGTGCCAGCAGTGAAGCGCTTCAGGTGACAGGGAAGTTCTTC | CASSEALQVTGKFF
- | once | TRBJ2-5 | TRBV29-1 | TGCAGCGTTGATTCAGCGATTAGAGGAGAGACCCAGTACTTC | CSVDSAIRGETQYF
TRBD2 | - | TRBJ2-5 | TRBV9 | TGTGCCTCCGGGACTAGCGGGAGTGTCCAAGAGACCCAGTACTTC | CASGTSGSVQETQYF
TRBD2 | - | TRBJ2-2 | TRBV7-8 | TGTGCCAGCAGCTCGGGACTAGCGAGCAACACCGGGGAGCTGTTTTTT | CASSSGLASNTGELFF
- | - | TRBJ1-3 | TRBV5-1 | TGCGCCAGCAGCCTGGACCGTCAGGGATCTGGAAACACCATATATTTT | CASSLDRQGSGNTIYF
- | - | TRBJ2-7 | TRBV30 | TGTGCCTGGAGTTCAGGCAGGGTCTACGAGCAGTACTTC | CAWSSGRVYEQYF
- | - | TRBJ2-7 | TRBV29-1 | TGCAGCGTTAACCTCGGGTACGAGCAGTACTTC | CSVNLGYEQYF
TRBD1 | medium-sized | TRBJ1-1 | TRBV2 | TGTGCCAGCAGCACCCGGGACAGGGGGCAAGAAGGGGAAGCTTTCTTT | CASSTRDRGQEGEAFF
TRBD1 | - | TRBJ1-2 | TRBV28 | TGTGCCAGCAGCAGAGCCGGGACAGGGAATGCTTTGAATGGCTACACCTTC | CASSRAGTGNALNGYTF
- | few | TRBJ1-1 | TRBV28 | TGTGCCAGCCAGACAGCGAACACTGAAGCTTTCTTT | CASQTANTEAFF
- | - | TRBJ1-2 | TRBV9 | TGTGCCAGCAGCGTAGGGAGAGGGAGCTATGGCTACACCTTC | CASSVGRGSYGYTF
- | once | TRBJ1-2 | TRBV4-2 | TGTGCCAGCAGCCAAGGGACTCCGGGGGGCTACACCTTC | CASSQGTPGGYTF
- | - | TRBJ1-1 | TRBV7-2 | TGTGCCAGCAGCTTAGTGGCGGGGGGGAACACTGAAGCTTTCTTT | CASSLVAGGNTEAFF
- | - | TRBJ2-5 | TRBV5-5 | TGTGCCAGCAGGACGGACAGTACCGAGACCCAGTACTTC | CASRTDSTETQYF
TRBD1 | - | TRBJ2-5 | TRBV7-9 | TGTGCCAGCAGCTTTACAAGGGGGCGGGAAGAGACCCAGTACTTC | CASSFTRGREETQYF
- | - | TRBJ2-1 | TRBV10-3 | TGTGCCATCAGAGTCACGACGGGAAGCTCCTACAATGAGCAGTTCTTC | CAIRVTTGSSYNEQFF
- | - | TRBJ1-3 | TRBV30 | TGTGCCTGGATCGAACGGGGAAACACCATATATTTT | CAWIERGNTIYF
TRBD1 | - | TRBJ2-3 | TRBV7-8 | TGTGCCAGCAGCTCTCCGGGACAGAGCACAGATACGCAGTATTTT | CASSSPGQSTDTQYF
TRBD1 | - | TRBJ2-7 | TRBV7-2 | TGTGCCAGCAGCTTAGAGGGCAACCGGGACAGACCCTACGAGCAGTACTTC | CASSLEGNRDRPYEQYF
- | - | TRBJ1-1 | TRBV6-4 | TGTGCCAGCAGTGAAAACTCTAACACTGAAGCTTTCTTT | CASSENSNTEAFF
- | - | TRBJ2-3 | TRBV15 | TGTGCCACTCCGAGGGCCAATCGGATCACAGATACGCAGTATTTT | CATPRANRITDTQYF
TRBD2 | - | TRBJ2-2 | TRBV5-4 | TGTGCCAGCAGCTCCTGGACCGGGACTAGCGGACTTAGCACCGGGGAGCTGTTTTTT | CASSSWTGTSGLSTGELFF
TRBD2 | - | TRBJ2-1 | TRBV28 | TGTGCCAGCAGTGTCCCCGGTAGCGGGGGACCCTACAATGAGCAGTTCTTC | CASSVPGSGGPYNEQFF
- | - | TRBJ2-7 | TRBV4-2 | TGTGCCAGCAGCCAACCGGGGGGCTCCTCCTACGAGCAGTACTTC | CASSQPGGSSYEQYF
- | - | TRBJ2-5 | TRBV6-5 | TGTGCCAGCAGAGTACAGGGTCGGGAGACCCAGTACTTC | CASRVQGRETQYF
- | - | TRBJ1-1 | TRBV2 | TGTGCCAGCATGGCAGGGATGAACACTGAAGCTTTCTTT | CASMAGMNTEAFF
- | once | TRBJ2-5 | TRBV5-1 | TGCGCCAGCAGCTTGGTAGGGTCGGGGTACCAAGAGACCCAGTACTTC | CASSLVGSGYQETQYF
TRBD2 | - | TRBJ2-2 | TRBV9 | TGTGCCAGCAGCGTAGTCGGGAGGGACACCGGGGAGCTGTTTTTT | CASSVVGRDTGELFF
- | - | TRBJ2-3 | TRBV5-6 | TGTGCCAGCAGCCAGGGGGCGGCGGGAGGGCCGGGGGATACGCAGTATTTT | CASSQGAAGGPGDTQYF
TRBD2 | few | TRBJ2-7 | TRBV5-5 | TGTGCCAGCACCTCCGGGGGGGGGCTGGGCGAGCAGTACTTC | CASTSGGGLGEQYF
TRBD2 | - | TRBJ2-7 | TRBV7-2 | TGTGCCAGCAGCTCTACTGGGCCGTCTAGCGGAAGGACCTACGAGCAGTACTTC | CASSSTGPSSGRTYEQYF
- | - | TRBJ1-5 | TRBV30 | TGTGCCTGGAGTTCGGGGGACCATAGCAATCAGCCCCAGCATTTT | CAWSSGDHSNQPQHF
- | - | TRBJ1-3 | TRBV25-1 | TGTGCCAGCAGACCCGGGCAGGGGTCTGGAAACACCATATATTTT | CASRPGQGSGNTIYF
TRBD1 | - | TRBJ1-1 | TRBV6-5 | TGTGCCAGCAGTTCCATCAGACAGGGGAGGAACACTGAAGCTTTCTTT | CASSSIRQGRNTEAFF